Ten or more counts support the clone carrying this T cell receptor (beta chain). The length of the CDR3 is 13 residues. Trimming took 5 bases from V and 5 from J, leaving 12 bases between them. From germline, CDR1 is MNHEY and CDR2 SMNVEV (reference sequence). This sample was included in a study of T cells after yellow fever vaccination. TCRdb called the 5' RACE reads again in MiXCR, with one record for every CDR3 protein. The profile covers 95,000 to 150,000 distinct CDR3 sequences, with about 8.8% appearing a single time and 40% taken by the ten largest. The material sequenced was CD8+ T cells sorted from PBMCs, taken on the day of the yellow fever booster vaccination. This clonotype was sampled from a man aged 18 to 30 who received the YFV17D yellow fever vaccine. The V gene is TRBV27, the J gene TRBJ1-1, with D possibly being TRBD1 (5 bases). The CDR3, as DNA: TGTGCCAGCAGTGTCAGGGAGGGAACTGAAGCTTTCTTT. Encoded protein: CASSVREGTEAFF.